This T cell receptor (beta chain) was sequenced in a study of shared clonotypes between healthy human individuals. Overall study findings and caveats: Sampling used blood alone; tissue repertoires probably differ. The expectation was that sequencing depth would affect clonotype sharing among donors.

The length of the CDR3 is 14 residues. V was clipped by 0 bases and J by 2 bases, with 7 bases between them. Germline CDR1 and CDR2: LNHNV and YYDKDF (reference sequence). This clone has a count of ten or more. Its matching antigen is unknown. Authors' analysis steps: Because ImmunoSEQ provided only junction sequences with no quality scores, the filtering differed. Produced via immunoSEQ multiplex PCR; TCRdb's table is partial and in-frame only. V, J and clone size derive from that table, while D and trimming were established from the DNA sequence. Of about 470,000 clones listed, roughly three quarters are singletons.

The clonotype originates from a woman between 35 and 50 years old in good health. Some clones in this sample may be carry-over from other donors' samples. V usage is TRBV15 and J usage is TRBJ1-1; TRBD1 is a possible D gene (6 bases). Sequenced input: PBMCs. This chain's CDR3 is CATSREGGNTEAFF. Written as DNA, the CDR3 is TGTGCCACCAGCAGAGAAGGGGGTAACACTGAAGCTTTCTTT.